In its sample, the clone carrying this T cell receptor (beta chain) was seen many times. This specimen belongs to a study of early T cells in non-severe SARS-CoV-2 infection. Using its own MiXCR run on the 5' RACE reads, TCRdb lists one record per CDR3 protein. The sample holds some 33,000 distinct CDR3 sequences, around 6% seen once. This clonotype was sampled from an adult who was a healthcare worker with PCR-confirmed SARS-CoV-2 infection or an uninfected control (not recorded which). Sequencing input: whole blood.

CDR3 region: CASSPERYEQYF. DNA for the CDR3: TGTGCCAGCTCACCCGAGCGCTACGAGCAGTACTTC. The chain carries TRBV18 and TRBJ2-7; no clear D. From germline, CDR1 is KGHSH and CDR2 LQKENI. Trimming left V 3 bases short and J 3 bases short, with 6 bases between. The CDR3 sequence is 12 residues long.